The clone carrying this TCR beta chain has ten or more counts. As yet, its antigen is unknown. This sample stems from a study of T-cell reconstitution after alpha-beta-depleted transplantation in children. This CDR3 contains 13 residues. Germline values: CDR1 KGHDR, CDR2 SFDVKD. Trimming stripped 3 bases from V and 1 base from J, with 6 bases between. Using unique molecular identifiers, the investigators prepared the TCRbeta library. TCRdb reanalysed the PCR reads using MiXCR and keeps one entry per CDR3 protein. This table has some 600,000 distinct CDR3 sequences, about an eighth appearing once. The study, taken as a whole, reports: Among T cells one year after transplant, newly produced cells accounted for most counts and diversity. For some patients, TCRbeta diversity was high at day 60 because of recipient T cells and thymic progenitors that survived. At around two months after transplant, the alpha-beta T cells were reportedly derived from several hundred expanded clones that came from non-depleted graft cells.

The specimen was PBMCs, mostly from graft donor cells, collected 360 days after TCRalphabeta/CD19-depleted stem cell transplant. This TCR came from a male patient between 10 and 17 years old who had a stem cell transplant for acute myeloid leukemia, so the T cells may come from the graft donor. The J gene is TRBJ2-7, the V gene TRBV24-1; D remains unclear. In DNA form, the CDR3 reads TGTGCCACCAGTGATGTCGGTTCCTACGAGCAGTACTTC. Amino acid sequence: CATSDVGSYEQYF.